This entry lists 30 T cell receptor beta chains sequenced from one sample in a study of T cell changes during pregnancy in multiple sclerosis. Using immunoSEQ multiplex PCR, the repertoire was profiled, and TCRdb retains in-frame clones only, with some absent. The sample includes about 38,000 clones, 91% of them seen just once. This material consisted of CD8+ T cells from peripheral blood mononuclear cells, taken in the second trimester of pregnancy. The receptors here all came from a female donor with multiple sclerosis, enrolled in a pregnancy study.

This clone was found a few times. The J gene is TRBJ1-1, the V gene TRBV6-1; D is ambiguous. The germline CDR1 and CDR2 sequences are MNHNS and SASEGT. Trimming cost V 2 bases and J 3 bases, with 16 bases left between them. The CDR3 runs to 16 residues. CDR3 sequence (DNA): TGTGCCAGCAGTGAAAGGTCGGGAGGGCCGGACACTGAAGCTTTCTTT. It is translated as CASSERSGGPDTEAFF.

The gene calls are TRBV9 and TRBJ1-2, with TRBD1 matching 7 bases. J was trimmed by 2 bases and V by 4 bases; bases with no gene match: 11. Germline V gene lookup returns CDR1 SGDLS and CDR2 YYNGEE. This CDR3 comprises 16 residues. The CDR3 here is CASSPPFGQANYGYTF. CDR3 DNA sequence: TGTGCCAGCAGCCCTCCCTTCGGACAGGCCAACTATGGCTACACCTTC.

The CDR3 coding sequence is TGTGCCAGCAGAAAGACTAGCGGGGGCCTCACAGATACGCAGTATTTT. This translates into CASRKTSGGLTDTQYF. The rearrangement joins TRBV2 to TRBJ2-3; 12 nucleotides agree with TRBD2. The germline CDR1 and CDR2 sequences are SNHLY and FYNNEI. V trimming: 6 bases; J trimming: 2 bases; junction bases outside the gene matches: 6. The CDR3 is made up of 16 amino acids.

This rearrangement joins TRBV9 to TRBJ1-1; 10 bases agree with TRBD1. The V segment lost 3 bases and the J segment 4 bases; nucleotides outside the gene matches: 6. Germline V lookup: CDR1 SGDLS, CDR2 YYNGEE. This CDR3 has 15 amino acids. CDR3 nucleotide sequence: TGTGCCAGCAGCGCCCGACAGGGGGCGGGCACTGAAGCTTTCTTT. Its protein product is CASSARQGAGTEAFF.

V usage is TRBV27 and J usage is TRBJ2-7; 8 bases are shared with TRBD1. Germline V gives CDR1 MNHEY, CDR2 SMNVEV (reference sequence). The CDR3 extends over 15 amino acids. Trimming took 3 bases from V and 3 from J; bases not matched to a gene: 7. CDR3 protein: CASSFRTGTDYEQYF. CDR3 sequence (DNA): TGTGCCAGCAGTTTTAGGACAGGGACGGACTACGAGCAGTACTTC.

The rearrangement links TRBV9 to TRBJ2-3; no definite D call. The CDR3 extends over 15 amino acids. V dropped 1 base and J dropped 0 bases, with 9 bases sitting between them. Per the germline V gene, CDR1 is SGDLS and CDR2 is YYNGEE. The CDR3 is CASSVYSGSTDTQYF. Written as DNA, the CDR3 is TGTGCCAGCAGCGTATATTCGGGTAGCACAGATACGCAGTATTTT. Using reference TRBV9 and TRBJ2-3 for the parts outside the CDR3, the full variable domain is DSGVTQTPKHLITATGQRVTLRCSPRSGDLSVYWYQQSLDQGLQFLIQYYNGEERAKGNILERFSAQQFPDLHSELNLSSLELGDSALYFCASSVYSGSTDTQYFGPGTRLTVL.

J is TRBJ2-2 and V is TRBV5-6, with unresolved D. The V gene's germline CDR1 is SGHDT and CDR2 YYEEEE. V was pared by 0 bases and J by 1 base, with 4 bases between. The CDR3 is made up of 14 amino acids. The CDR3 reads CASSLVRNTGELFF. The CDR3 DNA is TGTGCCAGCAGCTTGGTCCGGAACACCGGGGAGCTGTTTTTT.

The genes are TRBV4-2 and TRBJ2-7; the match to TRBD2 covers 11 bases. This CDR3 region has 14 residues. The V gene end was trimmed by 5 bases and the J gene end by 2 bases; junction bases not matched to a gene: 2. CDR1 and CDR2 (germline): LGHNA, YNFKEQ. The CDR3 spells CASSWTSGPYEQYF. For the CDR3, the DNA is TGTGCCAGCAGCTGGACTAGCGGGCCCTACGAGCAGTACTTC.

This chain connects TRBV19 to TRBJ1-1; the D gene is possibly TRBD1 (6 bases). This CDR3 has 14 residues. CDR1 and CDR2 from the germline V gene are LNHDA and SQIVND (reference sequence). Trimming took 5 bases from V and 0 from J, leaving 10 bases between them. The CDR3 coding sequence is TGTGCCAGTAGTGCAGGGGTCTTGAACACTGAAGCTTTCTTT. Translating it yields CASSAGVLNTEAFF.

The gene calls are TRBV5-4 and TRBJ1-3, with D uncertain. The CDR3 totals 15 residues. Between the trimmed V and J ends, which lost 0 bases and 0 bases, there was a span of 7 bases. In germline, CDR1 is SGHNT, CDR2 YYREEE (reference sequence). CDR3 nucleotides: TGTGCCAGCAGCTTGGTACAGAGCTCTGGAAACACCATATATTTT. Amino acid sequence: CASSLVQSSGNTIYF.

This rearrangement joins TRBV6-5 to TRBJ2-5, with 8 positions matching TRBD1. CDR3 length: 15 residues. Germline V CDR1 and CDR2: MNHEY, SVGAGI. V dropped 3 bases and J dropped 4; count of bases not matched to a gene: 7. CDR3 nucleotide sequence: TGTGCCAGCAGTTATTCTCAGGGGGCTTTAGAGACCCAGTACTTC. It codes for CASSYSQGALETQYF.

The J gene is TRBJ1-1, the V gene TRBV7-8; D is unclear. V was pared by 4 bases and J by 2 bases, with 11 bases between. The CDR3 totals 14 residues. Looked up from germline, CDR1 is SGHVS and CDR2 is FQNEAQ. CDR3 in DNA: TGTGCCAGCAGCTGGGCTGAAGGAAACACTGAAGCTTTCTTT. It codes for CASSWAEGNTEAFF.

Only one count was recorded for this clone. V is TRBV4-3 and J is TRBJ2-6; 8 bases line up with TRBD1. Germline trimming cut 5 bases from V and 0 bases from J; bases unmatched to any gene: 9. CDR3 size: 18 residues. CDR1 LGHNA and CDR2 YSLEER come from the germline V gene. The CDR3 reads CASSFRQGTISGANVLTF. CDR3 DNA sequence: TGCGCCAGCAGCTTCAGACAGGGGACGATCTCTGGGGCCAACGTCCTGACTTTC.

V is TRBV6-5 and J is TRBJ2-1; 9 nucleotides align to TRBD2. The ends lost 6 bases at V and 0 bases at J; junction bases unmatched: 3. Germline V CDR1 and CDR2: MNHEY, SVGAGI. This CDR3 comprises 15 residues. In DNA form, the CDR3 reads TGTGCCAGCAGCCTGGGACTAGCCTCCTACAATGAGCAGTTCTTC. Its protein is CASSLGLASYNEQFF.

This clone has just one count. J is TRBJ1-1 and V is TRBV7-6; no clear D gene. Deletions cut 3 bases from V and 0 bases from J, with 11 bases between. The germline CDR1 and CDR2 sequences are SGHVS and FNYEAQ. The CDR3 sequence is 15 residues long. As DNA, the CDR3 is TGTGCCAGCAGCTTTTTACGGGGTTTGAACACTGAAGCTTTCTTT. It specifies CASSFLRGLNTEAFF.

This chain uses TRBV30 with TRBJ1-1; D is perhaps TRBD1 (5 bases). The ends were cut back, 5 bases at V and 0 bases at J, with 13 bases in the middle. The CDR3 spans 14 residues. Germline values: CDR1 GTSNPN, CDR2 SVGIG (reference sequence). The CDR3 bases are TGTGCCTGGTCTACGACAGTCATGAACACTGAAGCTTTCTTT. It specifies CAWSTTVMNTEAFF.

This clone was seen once. The CDR3 here is CSVEESRGLSYGYTF. The CDR3 DNA sequence: TGCAGCGTTGAAGAATCGAGGGGGCTGAGCTATGGCTACACCTTC. V gene TRBV29-1 combines with J gene TRBJ1-2, with 7 bases identical to TRBD1. The germline V gene has CDR1 SQVTM and CDR2 ANQGSEA. Trimming removed 0 bases from V and 4 bases from J; junction bases left unmatched: 8. This CDR3 is 15 amino acids long. Filled out from reference TRBV29-1 and TRBJ1-2, the complete variable domain reads SAVISQKPSRDICQRGTSLTIQCQVDSQVTMMFWYRQQPGQSLTLIATANQGSEATYESGFVIDKFPISRPNLTFSTLTVSNMSPEDSSIYLCSVEESRGLSYGYTFGSGTRLTVV.

The chain is built from TRBV2 and TRBJ2-3, with 7 bases identical to TRBD2. The germline gives CDR1 SNHLY, CDR2 FYNNEI. The length of the CDR3 is 15 residues. The V gene end was trimmed by 8 bases and the J gene end by 4 bases; junction bases not matched to a gene: 12. CDR3 loop: CASAARTSFADTQYF. In DNA, the CDR3 is TGTGCCAGCGCTGCTCGGACTAGTTTTGCAGATACGCAGTATTTT.

This chain links TRBV9 with TRBJ1-2; 8 positions match TRBD1. CDR1 SGDLS and CDR2 YYNGEE come from the germline V gene. With 0 bases clipped from V and 2 bases from J, the junction kept 9 bases outside the gene matches. The CDR3 is made up of 17 amino acids. The CDR3 DNA reads TGTGCCAGCAGCGTAGGAAGGACAGGGAGGAAAAACTATGGCTACACCTTC. Residues: CASSVGRTGRKNYGYTF. The whole variable domain, remainder taken from reference TRBV9 and TRBJ1-2, is DSGVTQTPKHLITATGQRVTLRCSPRSGDLSVYWYQQSLDQGLQFLIQYYNGEERAKGNILERFSAQQFPDLHSELNLSSLELGDSALYFCASSVGRTGRKNYGYTFGSGTRLTVV.

The chain uses TRBV29-1 and TRBJ2-1; D is undetermined. The ends were cut back, 6 bases at V and 6 bases at J, with 12 bases in the middle. There are 12 residues in the CDR3. Looked up from germline, CDR1 is SQVTM and CDR2 is ANQGSEA. CDR3 loop: CSVDMRLNEQFF. The CDR3 coding sequence is TGCAGCGTGGATATGAGGCTCAATGAGCAGTTCTTC.

The gene calls are TRBV4-3 and TRBJ2-7; TRBD1 matches at 8 bases. CDR1 LGHNA and CDR2 YSLEER come from the germline V gene. This CDR3 is 15 amino acids long. Trimming took 2 bases from V and 4 from J; bases not matched to a gene: 7. CDR3 nucleotides: TGCGCCAGCAGCCAATTTCCGGACAGGGCTTACGAGCAGTACTTC. Amino acids: CASSQFPDRAYEQYF.

This chain connects TRBV9 to TRBJ2-7; perhaps TRBD2 as D (5 bases). Trimming stripped 0 bases from V and 5 bases from J, with 15 bases between. Germline assignment: CDR1 SGDLS and CDR2 YYNGEE. This CDR3 has 15 residues. DNA of the CDR3: TGTGCCAGCAGCGTAGTCGAGGGTTCTCTGCACGAGCAGTACTTC. Translated: CASSVVEGSLHEQYF.

V and J are TRBV15 and TRBJ2-3; a weak D match, TRBD2 (6 bases). The V gene's germline CDR1 is LNHNV and CDR2 YYDKDF (reference sequence). V dropped 7 bases and J dropped 0 bases, with 14 bases sitting between them. The CDR3 runs 15 residues. Written as DNA, the CDR3 is TGTGCCACCATGCCCGGGACTTGGAGCACAGATACGCAGTATTTT. This codes for CATMPGTWSTDTQYF.

The rearrangement links TRBV5-8 to TRBJ1-5, with 11 nucleotides matching TRBD1. Germline V gene sequence: CDR1 SGHTS, CDR2 YDEGEE. This CDR3 region has 16 residues. The junction had 9 bases not matched to a gene; V was cut back by 4 bases and J by 6 bases. Here the CDR3 reads CASSRRTGGRGQPQHF. DNA of the CDR3: TGTGCCAGCAGCCGCCGGACAGGGGGCCGGGGTCAGCCCCAGCATTTT.

This clone has only one observation. The genes are TRBV9 and TRBJ2-1; D not resolved. In germline, CDR1 is SGDLS, CDR2 YYNGEE. Trimming took 0 bases from V and 5 from J, leaving 9 bases between them. The CDR3 spans 14 residues. CDR3 amino acids: CASSVARLHNEQFF. CDR3 DNA: TGTGCCAGCAGCGTAGCGCGTCTACACAATGAGCAGTTCTTC.

In its sample, this clone was seen once. The V and J genes are TRBV4-1 and TRBJ2-5; D is unclear. Germline V gives CDR1 MGHRA, CDR2 YSYEKL. V lost 3 bases and J 2 bases, leaving 13 bases between the germline ends. This CDR3 comprises 15 residues. Here the CDR3 reads CASSHSYSGQETQYF. The CDR3 DNA is TGCGCCAGCAGCCATAGTTATTCCGGTCAAGAGACCCAGTACTTC.

The rearrangement uses TRBV5-1 and TRBJ2-7, with 9 bases aligning to TRBD2. From germline, CDR1 is SGHRS and CDR2 YFSETQ. Unmatched junction bases numbered 2, after V lost 0 bases and J lost 1 base. The CDR3 totals 15 residues. CDR3 region: CASSLGLADSYEQYF. In DNA form, the CDR3 reads TGCGCCAGCAGCTTGGGACTAGCGGATTCCTACGAGCAGTACTTC.

The CDR3 bases are TGTGCCAGCAGTGAGACTAGCGGGGGGGCGAATACGCAGTATTTT. Its protein is CASSETSGGANTQYF. V gene TRBV6-4 combines with J gene TRBJ2-3; 14 nucleotides agree with TRBD2. Germline CDR1 is MRHNA and CDR2 is SNTAGT. The CDR3 sequence is 15 residues long. J lost 7 bases, V lost 3 bases, and 3 bases had no gene match.

The V gene is TRBV13, the J gene TRBJ1-2; the match to TRBD1 covers 10 bases. Looked up from germline, CDR1 is PRHDT and CDR2 is FYEKMQ (reference sequence). V trimming: 4 bases; J trimming: 6 bases; junction bases outside the gene matches: 8. CDR3 length: 15 amino acids. This CDR3 is CASSYRGQGLHGYTF. The CDR3, as DNA: TGTGCCAGCAGCTACCGGGGACAGGGGTTGCATGGCTACACCTTC. The variable domain in full, with the rest retrieved from reference TRBV13 and TRBJ1-2, is AAGVIQSPRHLIKEKRETATLKCYPIPRHDTVYWYQQGPGQDPQFLISFYEKMQSDKGSIPDRFSAQQFSDYHSELNMSSLELGDSALYFCASSYRGQGLHGYTFGSGTRLTVV.

The V gene is TRBV5-4, the J gene TRBJ1-2; D unresolved. Trimming took 3 bases from V and 4 from J, leaving 13 bases between them. In germline, CDR1 is SGHNT, CDR2 YYREEE (reference sequence). The CDR3 is 14 residues long. CDR3 in DNA: TGTGCCAGCAGCTCGGAGGCCGGAATCTATGGCTACACCTTC. Translation: CASSSEAGIYGYTF. Complete variable domain (other parts from reference TRBV5-4 and TRBJ1-2): ETGVTQSPTHLIKTRGQQVTLRCSSQSGHNTVSWYQQALGQGPQFIFQYYREEENGRGNFPPRFSGLQFPNYSSELNVNALELDDSALYLCASSSEAGIYGYTFGSGTRLTVV.